These 18 T cell receptor beta chains came from one sample sequenced in a study of cytomegalovirus exposure and HLA in healthy donors. The PCR made use of 60 Vbeta and 13 Jbeta primers. Clones were sequenced by immunoSEQ multiplex PCR, and TCRdb holds only the in-frame ones, with some missing. The sample has roughly 150,000 clones, about 75% seen once. Sequenced sample: PBMCs. These TCRs come from a man in his 60s in good health and CMV-seronegative.

This clone appeared a few times. The chain uses TRBV7-8 and TRBJ2-7, with 8 bases that match TRBD1. This CDR3 spans 13 amino acids. Trimming cost V 5 bases and J 0 bases; bases outside gene matches: 0. In germline, CDR1 is SGHVS, CDR2 FQNEAQ. The CDR3: CASSDRGSYEQYF. The CDR3 DNA follows: TGTGCCAGCAGCGACAGGGGCTCCTACGAGCAGTACTTC. Drawing the rest from reference TRBV7-8 and TRBJ2-7, the complete variable domain is GAGVSQSPRYKVAKRGQDVALRCDPISGHVSLFWYQQALGQGPEFLTYFQNEAQLDKSGLPSDRFFAERPEGSVSTLKIQRTQQEDSAVYLCASSDRGSYEQYFGPGTRLTVT.

This clone occurred a few times. V usage is TRBV4-1 and J usage is TRBJ1-1; D might be TRBD1 (6 bases). Trimming left V 3 bases short and J 4 bases short, with 15 bases between. The CDR3 runs to 15 residues. Germline lookup yields CDR1 MGHRA and CDR2 YSYEKL. CDR3 loop: CASSQTQGGGTEAFF. The CDR3 DNA reads as TGCGCCAGCAGCCAGACACAGGGTGGCGGCACTGAAGCTTTCTTT.

The V gene is TRBV7-8, the J gene TRBJ2-1; a weak D match, TRBD2 (6 bases). V lost 5 bases and J lost 0, with 14 bases in between. The CDR3 spans 16 residues. CDR1 is SGHVS and CDR2 is FQNEAQ in the germline V gene. The CDR3 sequence is CASSLGTPSSYNEQFF. In DNA, the CDR3 is TGTGCCAGCAGCCTCGGGACTCCTAGCTCCTACAATGAGCAGTTCTTC.

The genes are TRBV27 and TRBJ1-4; no definite D call. Per the germline V gene, CDR1 is MNHEY and CDR2 is SMNVEV (reference sequence). This CDR3 has 15 amino acids. V was shortened by 0 bases and J by 7 bases, with 12 bases between the two germline ends. CDR3 DNA: TGTGCCAGCAGTTTATCGGGAGGGTGGGGTGAAAAACTGTTTTTT. Amino acid sequence: CASSLSGGWGEKLFF.

The chain uses TRBV7-9 and TRBJ2-7, with D perhaps TRBD2 (6 bases). The CDR3 has 11 amino acids. Germline V gives CDR1 SEHNR, CDR2 FQNEAQ (reference sequence). The V gene lost 3 bases and the J gene lost 7 bases, with 7 bases spanning the gap. The CDR3 protein is CASSFRGEQYF. Written as DNA, the CDR3 is TGTGCCAGCAGCTTTCGGGGGGAGCAGTACTTC.

The genes are TRBV7-3 and TRBJ1-5, with D possibly TRBD1 on 6 matching bases. The CDR3 consists of 15 residues. Germline assignment: CDR1 SGHTA and CDR2 FQGTGA. Between the trimmed V and J ends, which lost 1 base and 5 bases, there was a span of 12 bases. The CDR3 spells CASSLRGGGDQPQHF. CDR3 nucleotides: TGTGCCAGCAGCTTAAGAGGGGGGGGCGATCAGCCCCAGCATTTT. Looking up the rest from reference TRBV7-3 and TRBJ1-5 gives the full variable domain: GAGVSQTPSNKVTEKGKYVELRCDPISGHTALYWYRQSLGQGPEFLIYFQGTGAADDSGLPNDRFFAVRPEGSVSTLKIQRTERGDSAVYLCASSLRGGGDQPQHFGDGTRLSIL.

V is TRBV19 and J is TRBJ2-2; 11 positions agree with TRBD1. V trimming: 4 bases; J trimming: 3 bases; junction bases outside the gene matches: 4. There are 16 residues in the CDR3. Germline loops: CDR1 LNHDA, CDR2 SQIVND (reference sequence). Here the CDR3 reads CASSRAGQGDTGELFF. CDR3 nucleotide sequence: TGTGCCAGTAGTAGGGCGGGACAGGGGGACACCGGGGAGCTGTTTTTT.

V usage is TRBV28 and J usage is TRBJ2-7; possible D gene TRBD2, 6 bases. V lost 4 bases to trimming and J lost 0 bases, with 25 bases between them. The CDR3 totals 19 residues. CDR1 and CDR2 from the germline V gene are MDHEN and SYDVKM. The CDR3 protein is CASSSYSFPRAGLSYEQYF. CDR3 bases: TGTGCCAGCAGTTCATATTCCTTTCCGCGAGCGGGTCTCTCCTACGAGCAGTACTTC. Supplemented by reference TRBV28 and TRBJ2-7, the full variable domain reads DVKVTQSSRYLVKRTGEKVFLECVQDMDHENMFWYRQDPGLGLRLIYFSYDVKMKEKGDIPEGYSVSREKKERFSLILESASTNQTSMYLCASSSYSFPRAGLSYEQYFGPGTRLTVT.

The CDR3 DNA reads TGTGCCAGCTCAGGCCCCTCGACAGGGGCGGAAGAAAAACTGTTTTTT. It specifies CASSGPSTGAEEKLFF. The chain carries TRBV18 and TRBJ1-4; 8 nucleotides align to TRBD1. Losses at the gene ends were 5 bases for V and 8 bases for J; bases not matched to a gene: 13. Germline CDR1 KGHSH, CDR2 LQKENI. CDR3 length: 16 amino acids.

The V gene is TRBV6-6, the J gene TRBJ1-2; 11 nucleotides match TRBD1. J gave up 0 bases and V 5 bases, and 5 bases lay outside the gene matches. The CDR3 loop spans 16 amino acids. Germline V gene sequence: CDR1 MNHNY, CDR2 SVGAGI (reference sequence). The CDR3 reads CASSVDRGQANYGYTF. Written as DNA, the CDR3 is TGTGCCAGCAGTGTGGACAGGGGGCAAGCTAACTATGGCTACACCTTC.

V usage is TRBV11-2 and J usage is TRBJ1-3; 7 nucleotides align to TRBD1. With 5 bases clipped from V and 4 bases from J, the junction kept 11 bases outside the gene matches. The CDR3 sequence is 16 residues long. Looked up from germline, CDR1 is SGHAT and CDR2 is FQNNGV. For the CDR3, the DNA is TGTGCCAGCAGCCCCCTTTCGACAGGGATAGGAAACACCATATATTTT. Encoded protein: CASSPLSTGIGNTIYF.

The V call is TRBV28, the J call TRBJ2-4; perhaps TRBD1 as D (6 bases). The V gene lost 3 bases and the J gene lost 0 bases, with 18 bases spanning the gap. Germline V gene data show CDR1 as MDHEN and CDR2 as SYDVKM. CDR3 length: 18 amino acids. The CDR3 sequence: CASSFPLDRDLAKNIQYF. The DNA for the CDR3 is TGTGCCAGCAGTTTTCCTTTGGACAGAGACCTAGCCAAAAACATTCAGTACTTC.

This clone was observed a few times. The genes are TRBV11-2 and TRBJ2-5; D unresolved. The germline V gene has CDR1 SGHAT and CDR2 FQNNGV. Deletions cut 0 bases from V and 5 bases from J, with 7 bases between. This CDR3 comprises 13 residues. Here the CDR3 reads CASSLDPGETQYF. Here the CDR3 DNA reads TGTGCCAGCAGCTTAGACCCCGGGGAGACCCAGTACTTC. Using reference TRBV11-2 and TRBJ2-5 for the parts outside the CDR3, the full variable domain is EAGVAQSPRYKIIEKRQSVAFWCNPISGHATLYWYQQILGQGPKLLIQFQNNGVVDDSQLPKDRFSAERLKGVDSTLKIQPAKLEDSAVYLCASSLDPGETQYFGPGTRLLVL.

This chain joins TRBV6-5 and TRBJ1-2; a weak D match, TRBD1 (6 bases). Germline V gives CDR1 MNHEY, CDR2 SVGAGI. There are 15 residues in the CDR3. Trimming removed 8 bases at V and 3 bases at J, with 19 bases between. CDR3: CASGHRQAGDYGYTF. CDR3 sequence (DNA): TGTGCCAGCGGCCATCGACAGGCTGGCGACTATGGCTACACCTTC.

This chain joins TRBV7-6 and TRBJ2-1; no reliable D call. V was cut by 6 bases and J by 15 bases, with 18 bases left in between. The CDR3 is 12 residues long. Per the germline V gene, CDR1 is SGHVS and CDR2 is FNYEAQ. CDR3 residues: CASSPGASEVFF. For the CDR3, the DNA is TGTGCCAGCAGTCCCGGAGCTTCTGAGGTGTTCTTC.

V is TRBV6-5 and J is TRBJ2-2; D is uncertain. Germline V gives CDR1 MNHEY, CDR2 SVGAGI. The CDR3 is made up of 13 amino acids. The V gene lost 10 bases and the J gene lost 12 bases, with 21 bases spanning the gap. The CDR3, as DNA: TGTGCCACCAACCCACCGGGTGAAGGCAAGCTGTTTTTT. Translated, it gives CATNPPGEGKLFF.

V and J are TRBV9 and TRBJ2-5; D perhaps matches TRBD2 (8 bases). The V end was cut by 2 bases, the J end by 6 bases, with 14 bases between. Germline assignment: CDR1 SGDLS and CDR2 YYNGEE. CDR3 size: 14 residues. The DNA for the CDR3 is TGTGCCAGCAGCGTTGACGGGAGGGGGCAGACCCAGTACTTC. Its protein product is CASSVDGRGQTQYF.

This chain joins TRBV29-1 and TRBJ2-7, with 8 bases fitting TRBD1. Per the germline V gene, CDR1 is SQVTM and CDR2 is ANQGSEA. There are 11 residues in the CDR3. The junction had 2 bases not matched to a gene; V was cut back by 6 bases and J by 4 bases. The CDR3 DNA reads as TGCAGCGTGACAGGGGAATACGAGCAGTACTTC. Translation: CSVTGEYEQYF.